This is a list of T cell receptor beta chains from one sample in a study of OX40 agonist ivuxolimab in advanced cancers. Data came from immunoSEQ multiplex PCR; TCRdb stores just in-frame clones and leaves some out. The sample includes 71,000 or so clones, about 86% of them seen just once. Sequenced material: CD4+ or CD8+ T cells sorted from blood, taken in a trial of the OX40 agonist ivuxolimab. The receptors were sampled from an adult with an advanced solid tumor such as melanoma, head and neck, liver or kidney cancer. The CDR3 runs from the conserved cysteine through the conserved F or W. The D gene is left open where the match is weak. Clone sizes are given selectively: once, few, many, or a class where the clone is expanded.

cdr3_nt cdr3_aa j_call d_call v_call clone_size
TGTGCCAGCAGTGCCTCGGGCCCCTCCGGAAACACCATATATTTT CASSASGPSGNTIYF TRBJ1-3 - TRBV25-1 -
TGTGCCAGCAGTTACGGGGAAATGAACACTGAAGCTTTCTTT CASSYGEMNTEAFF TRBJ1-1 - TRBV6-6 -
TGTGCCAGCAGCCGACTCGGGGGGCCTGACCGAAACACCATATATTTT CASSRLGGPDRNTIYF TRBJ1-3 - TRBV11-2 -
TGTGCCAGCTCACCACCGACACTGAACACTGAAGCTTTCTTT CASSPPTLNTEAFF TRBJ1-1 - TRBV18 -
TGTGCCAGCACCGTAGGAAATCAGCCCCAGCATTTT CASTVGNQPQHF TRBJ1-5 - TRBV7-9 -
TGTGCCTGGAGTGCCAGGAGCACAGATACGCAGTATTTT CAWSARSTDTQYF TRBJ2-3 - TRBV30 -
TGTGCCAGCAGTGAAGATTTCACGGGGGTAAATCAGCCCCAGCATTTT CASSEDFTGVNQPQHF TRBJ1-5 - TRBV2 -
TGTGCCAGCATGCAGATCAGAGAGACCCAGTACTTC CASMQIRETQYF TRBJ2-5 - TRBV2 -
TGTGCCAGCAGCTTAAGCAGCAGCTCCTACAATGAGCAGTTCTTC CASSLSSSSYNEQFF TRBJ2-1 - TRBV7-8 -
TGTGCCAGTACGAACAGCTACAATGAGCAGTTCTTC CASTNSYNEQFF TRBJ2-1 - TRBV19 -
TGTGCCAGCAGTGACCCCCGACAGGGATCGACTGAAGCTTTCTTT CASSDPRQGSTEAFF TRBJ1-1 TRBD1 TRBV25-1 once
TGTGCCAGCTCACCACCGGATACCAACGAGCAGTACTTC CASSPPDTNEQYF TRBJ2-7 - TRBV18 -
TGTGCCAGCAGTTTTGTGGGACGCCAAGCTCAAGAGACCCAGTACTTC CASSFVGRQAQETQYF TRBJ2-5 - TRBV28 -
TGTGCCAGCAGATACCGGGGGGGGTTTGGGAACACTGAAGCTTTCTTT CASRYRGGFGNTEAFF TRBJ1-1 - TRBV28 -
TGCGCCAGCAGCCAAGAGTGGCTAGCCTACGAGCAGTACTTC CASSQEWLAYEQYF TRBJ2-7 - TRBV4-3 -
TGTGCCATCAGTGCTGGGCGGGAGAACACCGGGGAGCTGTTTTTT CAISAGRENTGELFF TRBJ2-2 - TRBV10-3 -
TGTGCCAGCAGCCCCTTGATGGGGAGGAGCGATCAGCCCCAGCATTTT CASSPLMGRSDQPQHF TRBJ1-5 - TRBV7-2 -
TGTGCCAGCAGGAGCCCCGGGGGGACTAGCGGGTACGAGCAGTACTTC CASRSPGGTSGYEQYF TRBJ2-7 TRBD2 TRBV28 -
TGTGCCAGCACTAAGACCCAGGGCCCCTACGAGCAGTACTTC CASTKTQGPYEQYF TRBJ2-7 - TRBV28 once
TGTGCCGGCTCCACAGGGAATCAGCCCCAGCATTTT CAGSTGNQPQHF TRBJ1-5 - TRBV6-1 few
TGTGCCAGCAGTTCCCACCCGACAGGGGGCTCGGATGGCTACACCTTC CASSSHPTGGSDGYTF TRBJ1-2 TRBD1 TRBV6-5 -
TGTGCCATCAAAGGGGGAGGAGGAGCCACCGGGGAGCTGTTTTTT CAIKGGGGATGELFF TRBJ2-2 - TRBV10-3 -
TGTGCCAGCAGACGGACAGGGGCCCTCTCTGGGGCCAACGTCCTGACTTTC CASRRTGALSGANVLTF TRBJ2-6 TRBD1 TRBV11-2 -
TGTGCCAGCTCACACACTGACAGGGGTTTTGAGCAGTACTTC CASSHTDRGFEQYF TRBJ2-7 TRBD1 TRBV18 -
TGTGCCACCGGACAGGTCCTCTCATCTGGAAACACCATATATTTT CATGQVLSSGNTIYF TRBJ1-3 TRBD1 TRBV2 few
TGTGCCAGCAGCCCGCGACGGAACACTGAAGCTTTCTTT CASSPRRNTEAFF TRBJ1-1 - TRBV5-5 -
TGTGCCTGGAGTCCGGGAACTAGCGGGAGTGTAGATACGCAGTATTTT CAWSPGTSGSVDTQYF TRBJ2-3 TRBD2 TRBV30 -
TGTGCCAGCAGGAGAGAAGGGGCATCGGCAGCTTTCTTT CASRREGASAAFF TRBJ1-1 - TRBV11-2 once
TGTGCCAGCAGAAAAGGTGCAGGGGTGGATTATGGCTACACCTTC CASRKGAGVDYGYTF TRBJ1-2 - TRBV6-6 -
TGTGCCAGCAGCGTACGTCTGGGACCTGGAAACACCATATATTTT CASSVRLGPGNTIYF TRBJ1-3 - TRBV9 -
TGCAGCGTTCACGGACAGGCCGGCGAGACCCAGTACTTC CSVHGQAGETQYF TRBJ2-5 TRBD1 TRBV29-1 once
TGTGCCAGCAGCTTATCAAGGGCCTACGGGGACACTGAAGCTTTCTTT CASSLSRAYGDTEAFF TRBJ1-1 - TRBV7-2 -
TGTGCCAGCAGCGTAGACGGGATTACGCGTAATTCACCCCTCCACTTT CASSVDGITRNSPLHF TRBJ1-6 - TRBV9 -
TGTGCCAGCAGCTTGGGACTAGCGGGAGTCATCGATACGCAGTATTTT CASSLGLAGVIDTQYF TRBJ2-3 TRBD2 TRBV7-2 -
TGTGCCAGTAGTATATCAACAGGGGCCTACGAGCAGTACTTC CASSISTGAYEQYF TRBJ2-7 TRBD1 TRBV19 -
TGTGCCAGTAGCGTCTCGGGACAGAATTACTATAGCAATCAGCCCCAGCATTTT CASSVSGQNYYSNQPQHF TRBJ1-5 TRBD1 TRBV19 few
TGTGCCAGCAGTTTCCCCTCGACTTCCTACGAGCAGTACTTC CASSFPSTSYEQYF TRBJ2-7 - TRBV28 -
TGCGCCAGCAGCCAAGGGGGACTAGCGGGAGCCTACAATGAGCAGTTCTTC CASSQGGLAGAYNEQFF TRBJ2-1 TRBD2 TRBV4-3 -
TGCGCCAGCAGCTACAATGACAGGGGGTATGGCTACACCTTC CASSYNDRGYGYTF TRBJ1-2 TRBD1 TRBV5-1 few
TGTGCCAGCAGCGTAGCTCTGGCCGCGAACACCGGGGAGCTGTTTTTT CASSVALAANTGELFF TRBJ2-2 - TRBV9 -
TGTGCCAGCAGTTCGACAGGGGATGGGAACACTGAAGCTTTCTTT CASSSTGDGNTEAFF TRBJ1-1 TRBD1 TRBV28 -
TGTGCCTGGTGCGACTGGGGGGCAGAGACCCAGTACTTC CAWCDWGAETQYF TRBJ2-5 - TRBV30 -
TGTGCCAGCCGAAGGGACGCCGCCTACGAGCAGTACTTC CASRRDAAYEQYF TRBJ2-7 - TRBV28 -
TGCAGCGTTGCAGGGGACTATCAAGAGACCCAGTACTTC CSVAGDYQETQYF TRBJ2-5 - TRBV29-1 -
TGCGCCAGCAGCCAAGATAGGCGTCAGCCCCAGCATTTT CASSQDRRQPQHF TRBJ1-5 - TRBV4-3 -
TGTGCCAGCAGCATGGGACTAGCGGACTCCTACAATGAGCAGTTCTTC CASSMGLADSYNEQFF TRBJ2-1 TRBD2 TRBV5-6 -
TGTGCCAGCAGTCCCCGGACAGGGAATACCTATGGCTACACCTTC CASSPRTGNTYGYTF TRBJ1-2 TRBD1 TRBV2 -